A single sample is the source of the 32 T cell receptor beta chains below, sequenced in a study of T cells after yellow fever vaccination. From the 5' RACE reads, TCRdb called clonotypes with MiXCR, one entry per CDR3 protein. The data show about 360,000 distinct CDR3 sequences, about 6% seen once. The specimen comprised PBMCs, sampled 5 days after the yellow fever booster vaccination. The source of these receptors is a man younger than 40 who received the YFV17D yellow fever vaccine.

The table lists this clonotype with many counts. The rearrangement joins TRBV12-3 or TRBV12-4 to TRBJ2-1; 7 bases align to TRBD2. The length of the CDR3 is 14 residues. The V gene end was trimmed by 3 bases and the J gene end by 8 bases; junction bases not matched to a gene: 7. As DNA, the CDR3 is TGTGCCAGCAGTTTTAGGGGAGGGCCCTATGAGCAGTTCTTC. As protein: CASSFRGGPYEQFF.

The rearrangement uses TRBV5-1 and TRBJ2-1; 14 bases fit TRBD2. Germline V lookup: CDR1 SGHRS, CDR2 YFSETQ. Trimming took 0 bases from V and 1 from J; bases not matched to a gene: 6. The CDR3 extends over 19 amino acids. The CDR3 protein is CASSLAGTSGSPSYNEQFF. The CDR3 DNA reads as TGCGCCAGCAGCTTGGCCGGGACTAGCGGGAGTCCGTCCTACAATGAGCAGTTCTTC.

The rearrangement joins TRBV11-2 to TRBJ2-1; TRBD2 matches at 12 bases. V was clipped by 5 bases and J by 8 bases; unmatched bases: 22. This CDR3 is built from 20 residues. The germline gives CDR1 SGHAT, CDR2 FQNNGV. The CDR3 bases are TGTGCCAGCAGCAAAAGGGGGACTAGCGGGTCTCCCACCGCGGTAGATGAGCAGTTCTTC. This sequence encodes CASSKRGTSGSPTAVDEQFF.

This clonotype was detected a few times. The CDR3 DNA is TGCAGTGCCAGGAGGGGACCAGATACGCAGTATTTT. Amino acid sequence: CSARRGPDTQYF. The rearrangement joins TRBV20-1 to TRBJ2-3; tentatively, D is TRBD2 (6 bases). The germline gives CDR1 DFQATT, CDR2 SNEGSKA (reference sequence). CDR3 length: 12 residues. The V end was cut by 6 bases, the J end by 4 bases, with 11 bases between.

This clonotype was recorded a few times. The chain has TRBV7-9 and TRBJ2-7; D perhaps matches TRBD1 (5 bases). The CDR3 is 12 amino acids. V dropped 5 bases and J dropped 7 bases, with 12 bases sitting between them. The germline V gene has CDR1 SEHNR and CDR2 FQNEAQ (reference sequence). CDR3 nucleotides: TGTGCCAGCAGCCAGGGTCTGGGGGAGCAGTACTTC. As protein: CASSQGLGEQYF.

This clonotype was found many times. The rearrangement links TRBV5-1 to TRBJ2-7; possibly TRBD2 for D (6 bases). Per germline, CDR1 SGHRS and CDR2 YFSETQ. Trimming removed 4 bases at V and 6 bases at J, with 8 bases between. This CDR3 comprises 11 residues. CDR3 sequence: CASSLEGEQYF. In DNA form, the CDR3 reads TGCGCCAGCAGCCTGGAGGGCGAGCAGTACTTC.

This clonotype was recorded many times. The chain joins TRBV9 to TRBJ2-5; 7 bases match TRBD1. V gave up 2 bases and J gave up 2 bases; unmatched junction bases: 6. This CDR3 is 15 amino acids long. Looked up from germline, CDR1 is SGDLS and CDR2 is YYNGEE. In nucleotides, the CDR3 is TGTGCCAGCAGCGTTGCGGTGACAGGGCAAGAGACCCAGTACTTC. Encoded protein: CASSVAVTGQETQYF.

In this sample, this clonotype turned up a few times. The DNA for the CDR3 is TGCAGTGCCCCCCTGGCCAGGACGACTACGGACGAGCAGTACTTC. Amino acid sequence: CSAPLARTTTDEQYF. The chain recombines TRBV20-1 with TRBJ2-7, with D possibly TRBD2 on 5 matching bases. Germline loops: CDR1 DFQATT, CDR2 SNEGSKA (reference sequence). CDR3 size: 15 residues. V lost 6 bases and J lost 5, with 23 bases in between.

The chain is built from TRBV7-8 and TRBJ2-2; 8 nucleotides match TRBD1. The CDR3 runs 17 residues. In germline, CDR1 is SGHVS, CDR2 FQNEAQ. Trimming took 3 bases from V and 7 from J; bases not matched to a gene: 13. Written as DNA, the CDR3 is TGTGCCAGCAGCTTTTCCCCGGGACAGGCCCGGGGCGGGGAGCTGTTTTTT. Protein sequence: CASSFSPGQARGGELFF.

This clonotype came up many times. This chain links TRBV9 with TRBJ2-1; 7 nucleotides line up with TRBD2. CDR1 and CDR2 (germline): SGDLS, YYNGEE. V dropped 1 base and J dropped 7; count of bases not matched to a gene: 8. The CDR3 is 15 residues long. CDR3 sequence reads: CASSVTAGDLNEQFF. CDR3 bases: TGTGCCAGCAGCGTAACGGCGGGAGATTTAAATGAGCAGTTCTTC.

This clonotype was seen only a few times. V and J are TRBV23-1 and TRBJ2-3; 8 bases are a match to TRBD2. TRBV23-1 is assigned to the ORF class and has an uncertain function. The CDR3 length is 18 residues. V was clipped by 2 bases and J by 2 bases; unmatched bases: 12. The CDR3 nucleotides read TGCGCCAGCAGTCAAGGGCCCAATAGCGGGATCTACACAGATACGCAGTATTTT. Translation: CASSQGPNSGIYTDTQYF.

This clonotype was counted only a few times. V usage is TRBV29-1 and J usage is TRBJ2-7, with D tentatively TRBD2 (7 bases). The germline CDR1 and CDR2 sequences are SQVTM and ANQGSEA. This CDR3 comprises 16 residues. Between the trimmed V and J ends, which lost 4 bases and 7 bases, there was a span of 26 bases. This CDR3 reads CSVGFGGGGGLREQYF. The DNA for the CDR3 is TGCAGCGTTGGGTTTGGGGGCGGCGGGGGCCTACGTGAGCAGTACTTC.

This clonotype came up a few times. The V gene is TRBV4-3, the J gene TRBJ2-3; possibly TRBD1 for D (6 bases). Germline V gives CDR1 LGHNA, CDR2 YSLEER. V shed 1 base and J shed 6 bases, with 14 bases lying between them. CDR3 length equals 15 residues. The CDR3 bases are TGCGCCAGCAGCCAAGGCTTGACAGGTTCCGATACGCAGTATTTT. Its translation: CASSQGLTGSDTQYF.

This clonotype was observed many times. V usage is TRBV7-9 and J usage is TRBJ2-2, with D tentatively TRBD2 (6 bases). Germline assignment: CDR1 SEHNR and CDR2 FQNEAQ (reference sequence). The ends were cut back, 5 bases at V and 1 base at J, with 14 bases in the middle. This CDR3 region has 16 residues. Here the CDR3 reads CASSALEGENTGELFF. The CDR3 coding sequence is TGTGCCAGCAGCGCGTTGGAGGGAGAGAACACCGGGGAGCTGTTTTTT. The variable domain in full, with the rest retrieved from reference TRBV7-9 and TRBJ2-2, is DTGVSQNPRHKITKRGQNVTFRCDPISEHNRLYWYRQTLGQGPEFLTYFQNEAQLEKSRLLSDRFSAERPKGSFSTLEIQRTEQGDSAMYLCASSALEGENTGELFFGEGSRLTVL.

This clonotype was counted many times. CDR3 DNA: TGTGCCAGCAGCTCTCGGGGGAACGGGGAGCTGTTTTTT. Its translation: CASSSRGNGELFF. This chain links TRBV5-5 with TRBJ2-2; tentative D call: TRBD2 (6 bases). This CDR3 comprises 13 residues. The germline V and J ends were trimmed by 3 bases and 7 bases, with 10 bases remaining between them. From germline, CDR1 is SGHKS and CDR2 YYEKEE (reference sequence).

The gene calls are TRBV5-1 and TRBJ2-7, with D tentatively TRBD1 (6 bases). CDR3 length: 13 amino acids. Germline-derived CDR1 and CDR2 are SGHRS and YFSETQ. The V end lost 1 base, the J end lost 4 bases, and 9 bases lay between the germline ends. The CDR3 DNA is TGCGCCAGCAGCTTGCGCAGGGGTTACGAGCAGTACTTC. As protein: CASSLRRGYEQYF. Complete variable domain (other parts from reference TRBV5-1 and TRBJ2-7): KAGVTQTPRYLIKTRGQQVTLSCSPISGHRSVSWYQQTPGQGLQFLFEYFSETQRNKGNFPGRFSGRQFSNSRSEMNVSTLELGDSALYLCASSLRRGYEQYFGPGTRLTVT.

This clonotype appeared once. A much larger clone sits a single nucleotide away, making a read error possible. The chain uses TRBV9 and TRBJ2-2, with 8 nucleotides matching TRBD2. This CDR3 region has 17 residues. Losses at the gene ends were 1 base for V and 1 base for J; bases not matched to a gene: 6. Looked up from germline, CDR1 is SGDLS and CDR2 is YYNGEE. Here the CDR3 reads CASSVYPLAGNTGELFF. CDR3 bases: TGTGCCAGCAGCGTATACCCCCTAGCGGGGAACACCGGGGAGCTGTTTTTT.

The V and J genes are TRBV20-1 and TRBJ2-1; TRBD2 matches at 14 bases. Germline assignment: CDR1 DFQATT and CDR2 SNEGSKA (reference sequence). This CDR3 comprises 14 residues. After removal of 5 bases from V and 9 bases from J, the junction contained 6 bases not matched to a gene. In nucleotides, the CDR3 is TGCAGTGCTCCGGGACTAGCGGGAGTTTTTGAGCAGTTCTTC. Its translation is CSAPGLAGVFEQFF.

This clonotype was seen more than once but under ten times. The rearrangement uses TRBV5-1 and TRBJ2-1, with 9 bases lining up with TRBD1. This CDR3 region has 15 residues. Germline loops: CDR1 SGHRS, CDR2 YFSETQ. V trimming: 2 bases; J trimming: 7 bases; junction bases outside the gene matches: 7. CDR3 DNA: TGCGCCAGCAGCTTACAGGGGGCTTCCGGGAATGAGCAGTTCTTC. Protein sequence: CASSLQGASGNEQFF. Using reference TRBV5-1 and TRBJ2-1 for the parts outside the CDR3, the full variable domain is KAGVTQTPRYLIKTRGQQVTLSCSPISGHRSVSWYQQTPGQGLQFLFEYFSETQRNKGNFPGRFSGRQFSNSRSEMNVSTLELGDSALYLCASSLQGASGNEQFFGPGTRLTVL.

Written as DNA, the CDR3 is TGTGCCAGCAGCCCTAGCGGGTCCCGCTCCTACAATGAGCAGTTCTTC. It yields the protein CASSPSGSRSYNEQFF. The rearrangement joins TRBV7-2 to TRBJ2-1; 8 bases match TRBD2. Germline V lookup: CDR1 SGHTA, CDR2 FQGNSA. The CDR3 sequence is 16 residues long. The ends lost 5 bases at V and 0 bases at J; junction bases unmatched: 6.

As for this clonotype: One base away lies a much larger clone, so this may be a sequencing read error. The rearrangement joins TRBV5-1 to TRBJ2-3; perhaps TRBD1 as D (5 bases). This CDR3 contains 15 residues. Germline CDR1 and CDR2: SGHRS and YFSETQ. Here the CDR3 DNA reads TGCGCCAGCTCCATCCAGGACAAGAGCACAGATCCGCAGTATTTT. It codes for CASSIQDKSTDPQYF.

The sample holds a few counts of this clonotype. The gene calls are TRBV5-4 and TRBJ2-3; possibly TRBD2 for D (6 bases). The CDR3 covers 14 residues. Germline lookup yields CDR1 SGHNT and CDR2 YYREEE (reference sequence). The V end lost 0 bases, the J end lost 6 bases, and 11 bases lay between the germline ends. The CDR3 reads CASSLEEGGDTQYF. The CDR3, as DNA: TGTGCCAGCAGCTTGGAGGAGGGCGGGGATACGCAGTATTTT.

This clonotype was seen ten or more times. The chain is built from TRBV5-1 and TRBJ2-5; 11 nucleotides agree with TRBD2. Germline lookup yields CDR1 SGHRS and CDR2 YFSETQ. This CDR3 region has 16 residues. J gave up 3 bases and V 3 bases, and 7 bases lay outside the gene matches. The CDR3 protein is CASSWAGTSGKETQYF. The CDR3 DNA reads TGCGCCAGCAGCTGGGCCGGGACTAGCGGAAAAGAGACCCAGTACTTC.

This clonotype was observed a few times. The V and J genes are TRBV5-1 and TRBJ2-1; 9 nucleotides agree with TRBD1. The J segment lost 6 bases and the V segment lost 5 bases, leaving 9 bases of the junction unmatched. This CDR3 is built from 15 residues. The V gene's germline CDR1 is SGHRS and CDR2 YFSETQ. The CDR3 sequence is CASRSTGGDVNEQFF. DNA for the CDR3: TGCGCCAGCAGGTCTACAGGGGGCGATGTCAATGAGCAGTTCTTC.

For this clonotype: Its ends do not fully match the called genes, so a read error is possible. The chain recombines TRBV20-1 with TRBJ1-4; 7 nucleotides line up with TRBD1. The germline CDR1 and CDR2 sequences are DFQATT and SNEGSKA (reference sequence). There are 11 residues in the CDR3. The CDR3 is CSASFGQEARF. DNA of the CDR3: TGCAGTGCTAGCTTCGGACAGGAGGCCCGTTTT.

This sequence joins TRBV19 and TRBJ2-2; 8 nucleotides agree with TRBD2. Per the germline V gene, CDR1 is LNHDA and CDR2 is SQIVND (reference sequence). V shed 7 bases and J 0 bases; nucleotides not matched to a gene: 7. The CDR3 length is 16 residues. The CDR3 DNA is TGTGCCAGTAACGGGAGGGGCGGCCCGAACACCGGGGAGCTGTTTTTT. Its protein is CASNGRGGPNTGELFF.

This clonotype has only a few counts. The J gene is TRBJ2-3, the V gene TRBV7-2, with D tentatively TRBD2 (6 bases). Trimming took off 6 bases at V and 2 bases at J, with 12 bases between the two ends. CDR3 length: 14 residues. Germline V gene sequence: CDR1 SGHTA, CDR2 FQGNSA. CDR3 coding DNA: TGTGCCAGCAGGGGAGGACCGTACACAGATACGCAGTATTTT. Its protein product is CASRGGPYTDTQYF.

This clonotype showed up many times. This rearrangement joins TRBV4-1 to TRBJ2-1; D is possibly TRBD2 (6 bases). The CDR3 has 16 amino acids. Germline V gene sequence: CDR1 MGHRA, CDR2 YSYEKL. Deletions cut 1 base from V and 10 bases from J, with 20 bases between. This CDR3 is CASSQAYGRDIKEQFF. For the CDR3, the DNA is TGCGCCAGCAGCCAAGCCTACGGGCGGGATATTAAGGAGCAGTTCTTC.

This clonotype was recorded many times. The chain recombines TRBV4-3 with TRBJ2-2; TRBD2 is a possible D gene (6 bases). The V end lost 3 bases, the J end lost 2 bases, and 19 bases lay between the germline ends. Germline-derived CDR1 and CDR2 are LGHNA and YSLEER. The CDR3 has 18 amino acids. The CDR3 DNA reads as TGCGCCAGCAGCCATCCTCAGGACACCGGGGGTAACACCGGGGAGCTGTTTTTT. Protein product: CASSHPQDTGGNTGELFF.

The V call is TRBV4-3, the J call TRBJ2-5; 9 bases are a match to TRBD2. The CDR3 covers 18 residues. Germline assignment: CDR1 LGHNA and CDR2 YSLEER. The V gene end was trimmed by 2 bases and the J gene end by 4 bases; junction bases not matched to a gene: 14. DNA for the CDR3: TGCGCCAGCAGCCAAAAGACTGGCGGGAGGGGGCGCGGAGAGACCCAGTACTTC. Encoded protein: CASSQKTGGRGRGETQYF.

Concerning this clonotype: One end of the junction fails to match germline, which may point to a read error. The chain carries TRBV5-4 and TRBJ2-7; 11 bases agree with TRBD1. CDR3 length equals 13 residues. Germline values: CDR1 SGHNT, CDR2 YYREEE (reference sequence). The chain's CDR3 is CATRTGGSFEQYF. The CDR3 DNA reads as TGTGCCACTAGGACAGGGGGCTCCTTCGAGCAGTACTTC.

This clonotype was seen many times. The rearrangement joins TRBV7-3 to TRBJ2-7; D tentatively reads TRBD1 or TRBD2 (6 bases each). V lost 1 base and J lost 6, with 13 bases in between. The CDR3 sequence is 14 residues long. The V gene's germline CDR1 is SGHTA and CDR2 FQGTGA. The CDR3 coding sequence is TGTGCCAGCAGCTTAAGAGGGGGGTATTCCGAGCAGTACTTC. As protein: CASSLRGGYSEQYF.